One and the same sample provided the 13 T cell receptor beta chains below, sequenced in a study of blood T cell repertoires in COVID-19. The repertoire was sequenced with immunoSEQ multiplex PCR; TCRdb's copy has only in-frame clones and lacks some. Among some 71,000 clones, around nine tenths were seen once, and the ten largest hold about 5.1%. Material for sequencing was peripheral blood. These receptors were collected from a woman under 30 with acute or convalescent COVID-19.

J is TRBJ2-1 and V is TRBV4-1, with 13 bases identical to TRBD2. This CDR3 is 15 amino acids long. The germline V gene has CDR1 MGHRA and CDR2 YSYEKL. With V trimmed by 0 bases and J by 9 bases, 2 bases remained unmatched. CDR3 sequence reads: CASSQELAGGAEQFF. The CDR3 bases are TGCGCCAGCAGCCAAGAACTAGCGGGAGGGGCTGAGCAGTTCTTC.

The chain combines TRBV28 with TRBJ1-1, with 7 nucleotides matching TRBD1. Looked up from germline, CDR1 is MDHEN and CDR2 is SYDVKM. The CDR3 consists of 15 residues. The V gene end was trimmed by 5 bases and the J gene end by 4 bases; junction bases not matched to a gene: 10. The CDR3, as DNA: TGTGCCAGCAGTACCCCGACAGGGCGGAGCACTGAAGCTTTCTTT. It translates to CASSTPTGRSTEAFF.

The chain joins TRBV28 to TRBJ1-5, with D perhaps matching TRBD1 (5 bases). Germline-derived CDR1 and CDR2 are MDHEN and SYDVKM. This CDR3 is 14 amino acids long. Trimming removed 7 bases from V and 4 bases from J, with 14 bases in between. Here the CDR3 reads CASNPPGSNQPQHF. The CDR3 nucleotides read TGTGCCAGCAACCCCCCAGGGTCGAATCAGCCCCAGCATTTT.

The chain carries TRBV30 and TRBJ1-6; 9 nucleotides match TRBD1. The CDR3 is 16 residues long. V trimming: 3 bases; J trimming: 10 bases; junction bases outside the gene matches: 13. Looked up from germline, CDR1 is GTSNPN and CDR2 is SVGIG (reference sequence). CDR3 in DNA: TGTGCCTGGAGGGACTCCGGGACAGGGTTAAGATCACCCCTCCACTTT. Its protein is CAWRDSGTGLRSPLHF.

The rearrangement uses TRBV9 and TRBJ1-3; 7 bases are shared with TRBD1. J was trimmed by 2 bases and V by 3 bases; bases with no gene match: 5. The CDR3 is made up of 15 amino acids. Germline V gene sequence: CDR1 SGDLS, CDR2 YYNGEE. The CDR3, as DNA: TGTGCCAGCAGCGAACAGGGGCCTGCTGGAAACACCATATATTTT. Translating it yields CASSEQGPAGNTIYF. Variable domain in full (rest from reference TRBV9 and TRBJ1-3): DSGVTQTPKHLITATGQRVTLRCSPRSGDLSVYWYQQSLDQGLQFLIQYYNGEERAKGNILERFSAQQFPDLHSELNLSSLELGDSALYFCASSEQGPAGNTIYFGEGSWLTVV.

The chain has TRBV3-1 (or the pseudogene TRBV3-2) and TRBJ2-2, with 10 nucleotides matching TRBD2. The CDR3 length is 16 residues. Trimming cost V 6 bases and J 7 bases; bases outside gene matches: 11. The germline gives CDR1 LGHDT, CDR2 YNNKEL (reference sequence). In DNA, the CDR3 is TGTGCCAGCAGTTGGACTAGCGGAGTGGGTGGCGGGGAGCTGTTTTTT. As protein: CASSWTSGVGGGELFF.

Written as DNA, the CDR3 is TGTGCCAGCAGATCGGACAGGGTCGTCAGCAATCAGCCCCAGCATTTT. Its protein product is CASRSDRVVSNQPQHF. The chain carries TRBV28 and TRBJ1-5; 8 bases align to TRBD1. The CDR3 consists of 16 residues. The V gene end was trimmed by 6 bases and the J gene end by 1 base; junction bases not matched to a gene: 8. Per germline, CDR1 MDHEN and CDR2 SYDVKM.

The chain couples TRBV6-5 to TRBJ1-2; no firm D call. Germline V gene lookup returns CDR1 MNHEY and CDR2 SVGAGI. The CDR3 contains 13 residues. Trimming cost V 2 bases and J 4 bases, with 8 bases left between them. CDR3 sequence: CASSYPGLYGYTF. DNA for the CDR3: TGTGCCAGCAGTTACCCTGGGCTCTATGGCTACACCTTC.

The CDR3 spells CASSPNPPGQGVSGTEAFF. The CDR3 DNA reads as TGTGCCAGCTCACCAAACCCTCCGGGACAGGGGGTTTCGGGCACTGAAGCTTTCTTT. V is TRBV18 and J is TRBJ1-1; 11 bases are shared with TRBD1. Germline V gene sequence: CDR1 KGHSH, CDR2 LQKENI. The V segment lost 2 bases and the J segment 4 bases; nucleotides outside the gene matches: 15. The CDR3 runs 19 residues.

This chain connects TRBV5-6 to TRBJ1-3; D is ambiguous. The V and J ends lost 0 bases and 0 bases respectively, with 13 bases between them. This CDR3 region has 17 residues. The V gene's germline CDR1 is SGHDT and CDR2 YYEEEE. CDR3 DNA: TGTGCCAGCAGCTTGGTCGGAGGGATAGTCTCTGGAAACACCATATATTTT. Translated, it gives CASSLVGGIVSGNTIYF.

A note on this clone: This sample includes further DNA sequences coding for the same CDR3. The chain joins TRBV7-9 to TRBJ2-7; D is unresolved. Germline-derived CDR1 and CDR2 are SEHNR and FQNEAQ (reference sequence). Trimming pared 3 bases from V and 0 bases from J, leaving 3 bases between. This CDR3 is 12 amino acids long. The CDR3 DNA is TGTGCCAGCAGCTTGAGCTCCTACGAGCAGTACTTC. Its protein is CASSLSSYEQYF.

The chain recombines TRBV5-6 with TRBJ1-6, with D maybe TRBD1 (5 bases). CDR3 size: 14 residues. Deletions cut 0 bases from V and 9 bases from J, with 10 bases between. Germline CDR1 is SGHDT and CDR2 is YYEEEE. CDR3 coding DNA: TGTGCCAGCAGCTTGGGAGCAGGGATTTCACCCCTCCACTTT. The encoded protein is CASSLGAGISPLHF.

V is TRBV7-9 and J is TRBJ1-1; TRBD1 aligns across 7 bases. The CDR3 spans 13 residues. Per the germline V gene, CDR1 is SEHNR and CDR2 is FQNEAQ (reference sequence). V shed 2 bases, J shed 3 bases, and the junction held 0 bases outside the gene matches. The CDR3 DNA sequence: TGTGCCAGCAGCTTACAGGGGGACACTGAAGCTTTCTTT. This translates into CASSLQGDTEAFF.